This TCR beta chain emerged from a study of CD8 T cells in ankylosing spondylitis. By quantitative 5'-RACE with molecular barcodes, the TCR beta libraries were made. Via MiXCR, TCRdb re-called the 5' RACE reads, giving one row per CDR3 protein. The repertoire holds about 130,000 distinct CDR3 sequences, with around 9% as singletons. Whole-study results and caveats: In the blood and synovial fluid of reactive arthritis, some motif variants had been previously reported.

Regarding this clonotype: Its target is not known.

The sequencing sample was made of blood, either unsorted or a sorted T cell fraction (not recorded which). The TCR was taken from a male donor with ankylosing spondylitis or in good health (not recorded which).

The CDR3 region is CARRGTPPLWTQYF. The DNA of the CDR3 is TGTGCCCGGCGCGGGACTCCGCCATTGTGGACCCAGTACTTC. This chain connects TRBV21-1 to TRBJ2-5; no DNA check was done on the table's D call, TRBD2. TRBV21-1 is an annotated pseudogene. The CDR3 length is 14 residues.